This passage covers 29 T cell receptor beta chains from one sample sequenced in a study of cytomegalovirus exposure and HLA in healthy donors. Use of 60 Vbeta and 13 Jbeta primers characterized the PCR. Profiled with immunoSEQ multiplex PCR; TCRdb holds only in-frame clones, not every one. The table lists under 100,000 clones, 70% of them singletons. Sample: PBMCs. The receptor source for this set is a woman between 45 and 60 years old in good health and CMV-seropositive.

The J gene is TRBJ1-5, the V gene TRBV2; D might be TRBD1 (5 bases). The CDR3 runs to 17 residues. Germline lookup yields CDR1 SNHLY and CDR2 FYNNEI. V dropped 2 bases and J dropped 0 bases, with 14 bases sitting between them. The CDR3 loop is CASSELRTTYSNQPQHF. CDR3 coding DNA: TGTGCCAGCAGTGAATTAAGGACAACTTATAGCAATCAGCCCCAGCATTTT. The variable domain in full, completed from reference TRBV2 and TRBJ1-5, reads EPEVTQTPSHQVTQMGQEVILRCVPISNHLYFYWYRQILGQKVEFLVSFYNNEISEKSEIFDDQFSVERPDGSNFTLKIRSTKLEDSAMYFCASSELRTTYSNQPQHFGDGTRLSIL.

This clone was picked up a small number of times. The V and J genes are TRBV6-5 and TRBJ1-4, with D hard to call. This CDR3 spans 14 amino acids. V lost 7 bases and J 5 bases, leaving 14 bases between the germline ends. CDR1 MNHEY and CDR2 SVGAGI come from the germline V gene. This CDR3 reads CASKVARKNEKLFF. The CDR3 DNA sequence: TGTGCCAGCAAGGTGGCGCGGAAAAATGAAAAACTGTTTTTT.

As for this clone: An end of the junction differs from the germline gene, which may be a read error. The CDR3 coding sequence is TGTTCCAGCACCCCCCTCTACGAGCAGTACTTC. This encodes CSSTPLYEQYF. This chain uses TRBV7-9 with TRBJ2-7; D is ambiguous. The CDR3 runs 11 residues. Germline V gene sequence: CDR1 SEHNR, CDR2 FQNEAQ (reference sequence).

This clone was detected a few times. The chain is built from TRBV28 and TRBJ1-1; the match to TRBD1 covers 7 bases. The CDR3 runs to 16 residues. With 4 bases clipped from V and 1 base from J, the junction kept 9 bases outside the gene matches. Per germline, CDR1 MDHEN and CDR2 SYDVKM. In DNA, the CDR3 is TGTGCCAGCAGTTCAAAAAACCCAGGGGGGAACACTGAAGCTTTCTTT. It is translated as CASSSKNPGGNTEAFF.

Turning to this clone: The junction shows a germline mismatch at one end, possibly a read error. This chain joins TRBV5-1 and TRBJ1-1, with a possible D match to TRBD1 (5 bases). This CDR3 is built from 14 residues. Germline-derived CDR1 and CDR2 are SGHRS and YFSETQ. Written as DNA, the CDR3 is TGCGCCAGCAGCTCGGGACTTCTGAAAACTGAAGCTTTCTTT. Translated: CASSSGLLKTEAFF.

V gene TRBV10-1 combines with J gene TRBJ2-1; possibly TRBD1 for D (5 bases). The V and J ends lost 4 bases and 2 bases respectively, with 21 bases between them. Looked up from germline, CDR1 is WNHNN and CDR2 is SYGVQD (reference sequence). This CDR3 spans 18 amino acids. In DNA, the CDR3 is TGCGCCAGCAGTGCATTGGGTCGGCGGACAAAAGCCTACAATGAGCAGTTCTTC. Residues: CASSALGRRTKAYNEQFF.

The chain links TRBV2 to TRBJ2-1; tentative D call: TRBD2 (5 bases). This CDR3 contains 15 residues. Per germline, CDR1 SNHLY and CDR2 FYNNEI. Trimming shortened V by 1 base and J by 3 bases, and 10 bases separated the two germline ends. DNA for the CDR3: TGTGCCAGCAGTGAAGAGGCGGGCCTCTACAATGAGCAGTTCTTC. Encoded protein: CASSEEAGLYNEQFF.

The chain joins TRBV5-4 to TRBJ2-1, with 11 bases aligning to TRBD1. This CDR3 is built from 16 residues. V trimming: 3 bases; J trimming: 8 bases; junction bases outside the gene matches: 10. Germline assignment: CDR1 SGHNT and CDR2 YYREEE (reference sequence). Written as DNA, the CDR3 is TGTGCCAGCAGCTCCCCGAGGGACAGGGGGGACGATGAGCAGTTCTTC. The encoded protein is CASSSPRDRGDDEQFF.

The V call is TRBV10-2, the J call TRBJ2-5; 9 bases line up with TRBD1. The J call could be wrong; TRBJ2-7 is a better fit for the DNA end. Germline V gene sequence: CDR1 WSHSY, CDR2 SAAADI. The CDR3 has 16 amino acids. Here the CDR3 reads CASRGTGQGFGYEQYF. The CDR3 nucleotides read TGCGCCAGCAGGGGAACGGGACAGGGCTTTGGCTACGAGCAGTACTTC.

For this clone: One end of the junction fails to match germline, which may point to a read error. V and J are TRBV10-3 and TRBJ2-7; TRBD1 matches at 11 bases. Germline V gene data show CDR1 as ENHRY and CDR2 as SYGVKD. This CDR3 has 19 residues. The CDR3 is CVISESRTGGLLSSYEQYF. For the CDR3, the DNA is TGTGTCATCAGTGAGTCGAGGACAGGGGGCCTATTAAGTTCCTACGAGCAGTACTTC.

As concerns this clone: Other DNA sequences in this specimen translate into the identical CDR3. The chain combines TRBV11-2 with TRBJ2-2, with D maybe TRBD2 (5 bases). Trimming removed 2 bases from V and 8 bases from J, with 12 bases in between. The CDR3 contains 14 residues. The germline V gene encodes CDR1 SGHAT and CDR2 FQNNGV. The CDR3 bases are TGTGCCAGCAGCTTAAGGGCGGGCACTGGGGAGCTGTTTTTT. Its translation: CASSLRAGTGELFF.

This chain links TRBV5-5 with TRBJ2-7, with a tentative D call TRBD2 (6 bases). This CDR3 has 14 amino acids. The V end lost 2 bases, the J end lost 5 bases, and 14 bases lay between the germline ends. Per the germline V gene, CDR1 is SGHKS and CDR2 is YYEKEE (reference sequence). The CDR3 here is CASSFRRVLDEQYF. In DNA, the CDR3 is TGTGCCAGCAGCTTTCGGAGGGTTTTAGACGAGCAGTACTTC.

V is TRBV27 and J is TRBJ2-3; 7 nucleotides align to TRBD1. V lost 5 bases to trimming and J lost 1 base; unmatched junction nucleotides: 6. The CDR3 contains 15 residues. The germline gives CDR1 MNHEY, CDR2 SMNVEV (reference sequence). CDR3 nucleotides: TGTGCCAGCAGTCCTCCCGGGACAGGCACAGATACGCAGTATTTT. Its translation: CASSPPGTGTDTQYF.

This clone appeared a few times. The CDR3 loop is CASPSGTSISTDTQYF. CDR3 sequence (DNA): TGTGCCTCTCCCTCCGGGACTAGCATTAGCACAGATACGCAGTATTTT. This chain connects TRBV7-9 to TRBJ2-3; TRBD2 matches 9 bases. Germline CDR1 is SEHNR and CDR2 is FQNEAQ (reference sequence). Unmatched junction bases numbered 12, after V lost 11 bases and J lost 0 bases. The CDR3 contains 16 residues.

The V and J genes are TRBV30 and TRBJ1-1; perhaps TRBD1 as D (5 bases). The CDR3 loop spans 13 amino acids. Germline lookup yields CDR1 GTSNPN and CDR2 SVGIG (reference sequence). The V end was cut by 3 bases, the J end by 5 bases, with 13 bases between. In nucleotides, the CDR3 is TGTGCCTGGAGGGGGGGACCCAAGACTGAAGCTTTCTTT. Translation: CAWRGGPKTEAFF.

The V and J genes are TRBV19 and TRBJ2-7; TRBD1 aligns across 8 bases. J gave up 2 bases and V 5 bases, and 11 bases lay outside the gene matches. Per the germline V gene, CDR1 is LNHDA and CDR2 is SQIVND (reference sequence). The CDR3 spans 16 residues. The DNA for the CDR3 is TGTGCCAGTAGTGGAAACCAGGGGGCTAGAACCTACGAGCAGTACTTC. Protein sequence: CASSGNQGARTYEQYF.

This chain links TRBV9 with TRBJ2-1, with TRBD2 matching 7 bases. The length of the CDR3 is 15 residues. The germline gives CDR1 SGDLS, CDR2 YYNGEE. V lost 0 bases to trimming and J lost 2 bases; unmatched junction nucleotides: 2. The CDR3 nucleotides read TGTGCCAGCAGCGTAGCGGGAGGCCCCTACAATGAGCAGTTCTTC. It codes for CASSVAGGPYNEQFF.

Note on this clone: The junction departs from the called germline gene at one end, perhaps through a read error. The chain has TRBV19 and TRBJ2-1, with 8 positions matching TRBD2. Germline CDR1 is LNHDA and CDR2 is SQIVND (reference sequence). The CDR3 is made up of 13 amino acids. In DNA, the CDR3 is TGTGCCAGTAGTATAAAGGGACTAGTTTTCCAGATCTTC. It translates to CASSIKGLVFQIF.

The V and J genes are TRBV28 and TRBJ2-2; 8 bases match TRBD1. The V segment lost 7 bases and the J segment 4 bases; nucleotides outside the gene matches: 8. Germline V lookup: CDR1 MDHEN, CDR2 SYDVKM. CDR3 length equals 15 residues. This CDR3 is CASNVQGAGTGELFF. CDR3 DNA: TGTGCCAGCAACGTTCAGGGGGCGGGCACCGGGGAGCTGTTTTTT.

The chain links TRBV5-5 to TRBJ1-1; D remains unclear. CDR1 and CDR2 from the germline V gene are SGHKS and YYEKEE (reference sequence). Trimming pared 2 bases from V and 1 base from J, leaving 3 bases between. This CDR3 contains 12 residues. CDR3 loop: CASSFGNTEAFF. Written as DNA, the CDR3 is TGTGCCAGCAGCTTCGGGAACACTGAAGCTTTCTTT.

This rearrangement joins TRBV9 to TRBJ2-2, with a possible D match to TRBD1 (6 bases). The CDR3 has 15 amino acids. Germline CDR1 and CDR2: SGDLS and YYNGEE. The V end was cut by 1 base, the J end by 11 bases, with 18 bases between. The CDR3 DNA reads as TGTGCCAGCAGCGTAAGGGACACGGCCTTCGGAGAGCTGTTTTTT. This gives the protein CASSVRDTAFGELFF.

With respect to this clone: One end of the junction is discordant with germline, which a read error may explain. This chain links TRBV7-9 with TRBJ2-5; 10 positions agree with TRBD2. This CDR3 contains 15 residues. Germline assignment: CDR1 SEHNR and CDR2 FQNEAQ (reference sequence). The CDR3 spells CVSSLAGGSRETQYF. For the CDR3, the DNA is TGTGTCAGCAGCTTAGCGGGAGGTTCTCGAGAGACCCAGTACTTC.

The V gene is TRBV5-1, the J gene TRBJ1-3; 7 nucleotides agree with TRBD1. This CDR3 comprises 14 residues. The ends lost 4 bases at V and 4 bases at J; junction bases unmatched: 5. The germline V gene encodes CDR1 SGHRS and CDR2 YFSETQ. CDR3 sequence (DNA): TGCGCCAGCAGCCAACAGGGGACCGGAAACACCATATATTTT. It encodes CASSQQGTGNTIYF.

The genes are TRBV29-1 and TRBJ2-7, with D possibly being TRBD1 (6 bases). Germline V gene sequence: CDR1 SQVTM, CDR2 ANQGSEA. This CDR3 has 12 amino acids. Trimming took 6 bases from V and 2 from J, leaving 11 bases between them. The CDR3 bases are TGCAGCGTAACAGGGAACCCCTACGAGCAGTACTTC. Its translation is CSVTGNPYEQYF.

The CDR3 sequence: CASSSGLAGVDEQYF. The CDR3 DNA sequence: TGTGCCAGCAGCTCGGGACTAGCGGGAGTCGACGAGCAGTACTTC. This rearrangement joins TRBV7-2 to TRBJ2-7; the match to TRBD2 covers 14 bases. Trimming cost V 4 bases and J 5 bases; bases outside gene matches: 4. The CDR3 is 15 residues long. CDR1 is SGHTA and CDR2 is FQGNSA in the germline V gene.

This clone was recorded a few times. The gene calls are TRBV5-1 and TRBJ2-3, with 9 positions matching TRBD1. The germline gives CDR1 SGHRS, CDR2 YFSETQ. The CDR3 contains 16 residues. V was pared by 5 bases and J by 5 bases, with 12 bases of the junction left unmatched. DNA for the CDR3: TGCGCCAGCAGTTCCGGGACAGGGAGGTTCATAGATACGCAGTATTTT. This gives the protein CASSSGTGRFIDTQYF. Looking up the rest from reference TRBV5-1 and TRBJ2-3 gives the full variable domain: KAGVTQTPRYLIKTRGQQVTLSCSPISGHRSVSWYQQTPGQGLQFLFEYFSETQRNKGNFPGRFSGRQFSNSRSEMNVSTLELGDSALYLCASSSGTGRFIDTQYFGPGTRLTVL.

This chain joins TRBV28 and TRBJ1-5; possible D gene TRBD1, 6 bases. Trimming shortened V by 2 bases and J by 1 base, and 15 bases separated the two germline ends. CDR3 size: 17 residues. Germline V gives CDR1 MDHEN, CDR2 SYDVKM. The CDR3 spells CASSLRGGGASNQPQHF. The CDR3, as DNA: TGTGCCAGCAGTTTAAGAGGAGGGGGGGCGAGCAATCAGCCCCAGCATTTT.

This clone was seen more than once but under ten times. The rearrangement joins TRBV6-5 to TRBJ2-3, with 13 bases fitting TRBD2. Per germline, CDR1 MNHEY and CDR2 SVGAGI. The CDR3 length is 13 residues. The V segment lost 10 bases and the J segment 4 bases; nucleotides outside the gene matches: 2. For the CDR3, the DNA is TGTGCCACGGGACTAGCGGGATCAGATACGCAGTATTTT. Residues: CATGLAGSDTQYF.

As regards this clone: The junction shows a germline mismatch at one end, possibly a read error. The chain has TRBV7-7 and TRBJ2-1, with D maybe TRBD2 (6 bases). Germline CDR1 reads SSHAT; CDR2 reads FNYEAQ (reference sequence). The CDR3 totals 13 residues. In DNA, the CDR3 is TGTGCTAGCAGCTTCACCAGCGGGAATGAGCAGTTCTTC. This translates into CASSFTSGNEQFF.